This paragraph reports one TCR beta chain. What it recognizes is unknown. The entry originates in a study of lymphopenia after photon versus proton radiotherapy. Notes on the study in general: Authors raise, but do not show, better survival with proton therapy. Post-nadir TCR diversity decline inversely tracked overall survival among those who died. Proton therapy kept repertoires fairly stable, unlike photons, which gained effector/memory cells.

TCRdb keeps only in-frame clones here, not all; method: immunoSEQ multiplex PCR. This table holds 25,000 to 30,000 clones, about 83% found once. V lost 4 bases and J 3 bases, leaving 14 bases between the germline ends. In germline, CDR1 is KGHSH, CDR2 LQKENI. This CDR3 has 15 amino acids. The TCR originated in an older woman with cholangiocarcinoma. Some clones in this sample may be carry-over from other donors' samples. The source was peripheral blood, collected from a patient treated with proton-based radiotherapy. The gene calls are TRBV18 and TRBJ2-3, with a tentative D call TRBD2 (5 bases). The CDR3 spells CASSQALPGTDTQYF. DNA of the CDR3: TGTGCCAGCTCACAAGCCCTCCCGGGGACAGATACGCAGTATTTT.